This TCR beta chain came from a study of T cells in Graves' hyperthyroidism and ophthalmopathy. General study points: Expanded thyroid clonotypes (above 0.001) were mostly also found in blood. Onset of ophthalmopathy came a median around 6.5 months after the model predicted it.

Subjects with ophthalmopathy showed a Clinical Activity Score no lower than 3, a NOSPECS grade no lower than 4, and a duration shorter than 3 months. The table lists this clonotype with many counts. Its cognate antigen is unknown. V was pared by 1 base and J by 3 bases, with 16 bases between. Germline CDR1 is DFQATT and CDR2 is SNEGSKA (reference sequence). CDR3 size: 15 residues. What was amplified from RNA transcripts were TCR beta CDR3 regions. The TCR CDR3 was amplified in a first-round RT-PCR using the HTBI primer set. TCRdb analysed the multiplex PCR reads with MiXCR anew, one entry per CDR3 protein. The sample lists fewer than 650,000 distinct CDR3 sequences, approximately 15% occurring once.

The material sequenced was blood. V gene TRBV20-1 combines with J gene TRBJ2-7; D not resolved. The TCR originated in a woman aged 18-30 years with Graves' ophthalmopathy. CDR3 coding DNA: TGCAGTGCTAGAGGCTCCCAGGACCCTATCTACGAGCAGTACTTC. It codes for CSARGSQDPIYEQYF.